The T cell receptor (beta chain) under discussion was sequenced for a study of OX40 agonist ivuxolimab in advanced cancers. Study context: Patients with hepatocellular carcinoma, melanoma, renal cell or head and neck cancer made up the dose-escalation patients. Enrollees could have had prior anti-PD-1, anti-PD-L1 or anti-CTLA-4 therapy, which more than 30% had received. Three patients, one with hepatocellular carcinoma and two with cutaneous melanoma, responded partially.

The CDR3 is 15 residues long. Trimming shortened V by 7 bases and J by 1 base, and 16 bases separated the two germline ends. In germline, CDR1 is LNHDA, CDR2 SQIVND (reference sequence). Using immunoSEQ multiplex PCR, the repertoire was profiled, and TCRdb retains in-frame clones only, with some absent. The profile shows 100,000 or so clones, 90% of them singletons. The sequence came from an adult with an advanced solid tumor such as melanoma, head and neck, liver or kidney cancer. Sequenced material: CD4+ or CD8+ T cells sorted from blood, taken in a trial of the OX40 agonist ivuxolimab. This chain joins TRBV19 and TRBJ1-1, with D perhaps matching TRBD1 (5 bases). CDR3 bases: TGTGCCAGTAAAAAAACCAGGGATCGGAACACTGAAGCTTTCTTT. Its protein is CASKKTRDRNTEAFF.